This T cell receptor beta chain was observed in a study of cytomegalovirus exposure and HLA in healthy donors. About the study: Within the Caucasian-associated ancestry cluster were approximately 77% of the roughly 360 genotyped donors. Study-wide results and caveats: Solely CMV serostatus was available to characterize immune exposure.

Note on this clone: Its antigen remains unknown.

V lost 10 bases, J lost 5 bases, and 15 bases lay in between. This CDR3 is 13 amino acids long. Germline V gene data show CDR1 as MDHEN and CDR2 as SYDVKM. The PCR ran on 60 Vbeta and 13 Jbeta primers. This table comes from immunoSEQ multiplex PCR, and its TCRdb copy is limited to in-frame clones, with some not included. This sample has over 90,000 clones; approximately 64% occur once, and the top ten carry 2.5% to 3.5%. Sequenced: PBMCs. The clonotype was recovered from a man in his sixties in good health and CMV-seronegative. The chain employs TRBV28 and TRBJ1-5; D not certain. CDR3 sequence reads: CATAVWADQPQHF. DNA of the CDR3: TGTGCCACCGCCGTATGGGCTGATCAGCCCCAGCATTTT.